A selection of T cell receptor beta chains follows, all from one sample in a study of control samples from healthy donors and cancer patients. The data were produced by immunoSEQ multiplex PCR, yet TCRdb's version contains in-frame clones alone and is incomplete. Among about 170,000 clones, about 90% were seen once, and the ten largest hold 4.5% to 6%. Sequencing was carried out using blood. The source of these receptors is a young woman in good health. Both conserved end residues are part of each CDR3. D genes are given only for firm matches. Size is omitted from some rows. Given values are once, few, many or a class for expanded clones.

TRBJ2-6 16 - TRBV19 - CASSPRGQSGANVLTF TGTGCCAGTAGCCCCAGGGGACAATCTGGGGCCAACGTCCTGACTTTC
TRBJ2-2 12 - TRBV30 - CAWSVRAGELFF TGTGCCTGGAGTGTACGGGCCGGGGAGCTGTTTTTT
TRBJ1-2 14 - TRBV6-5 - CATWYGALANGYTF TGTGCCACTTGGTATGGGGCTCTAGCCAATGGCTACACCTTC
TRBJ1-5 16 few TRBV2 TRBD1 CASRTEGQGASQPQHF TGTGCCAGCAGGACAGAGGGACAGGGGGCATCTCAGCCCCAGCATTTT
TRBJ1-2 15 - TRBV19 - CASSTSRASSYGYTF TGTGCCAGTAGTACCTCTCGGGCCTCGAGCTATGGCTACACCTTC
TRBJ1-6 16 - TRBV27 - CASSFPTRGGYSPLHF TGTGCCAGCAGTTTCCCCACAAGGGGGGGGTATTCACCCCTCCACTTT
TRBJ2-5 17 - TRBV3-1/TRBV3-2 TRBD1 CASSQGFRDRDQETQYF TGTGCCAGCAGCCAAGGATTTCGAGACAGGGACCAAGAGACCCAGTACTTC
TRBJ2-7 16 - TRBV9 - CASSARRAGMIYEQYF TGTGCCAGCAGCGCTCGACGGGCAGGGATGATCTACGAGCAGTACTTC
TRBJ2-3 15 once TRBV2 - CASSVTGTGTDTQYF TGTGCCAGCAGTGTCACGGGGACTGGTACAGATACGCAGTATTTT
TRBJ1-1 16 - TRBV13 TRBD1 CASSLGPRTGGTEAFF TGTGCCAGCAGCTTAGGGCCCCGGACAGGGGGGACTGAAGCTTTCTTT
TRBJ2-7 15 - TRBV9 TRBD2 CASSASLAGAYEQYF TGTGCCAGCAGCGCCTCCCTAGCGGGAGCGTACGAGCAGTACTTC
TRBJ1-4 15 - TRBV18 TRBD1 CASSPRTGLNEKLFF TGTGCCAGCTCACCGAGGACAGGGCTAAATGAAAAACTGTTTTTT
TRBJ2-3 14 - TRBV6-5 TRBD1 CASLDRGNTDTQYF TGTGCCAGTCTTGACAGGGGCAACACAGATACGCAGTATTTT
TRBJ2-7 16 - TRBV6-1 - CASSEGWAGSSYEQYF TGTGCCAGCAGTGAAGGGTGGGCAGGGAGCTCCTACGAGCAGTACTTC
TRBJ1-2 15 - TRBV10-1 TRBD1 CASSDGTGGWYGYTF TGCGCCAGCAGTGACGGGACAGGGGGTTGGTATGGCTACACCTTC
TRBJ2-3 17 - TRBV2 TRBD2 CASTELAGRGPEDTQYF TGTGCCAGCACTGAACTAGCGGGCAGAGGGCCCGAAGATACGCAGTATTTT
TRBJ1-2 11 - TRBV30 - CAWSYDKGYTF TGTGCCTGGAGTTACGACAAGGGCTACACCTTC
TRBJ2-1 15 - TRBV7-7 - CASSLGGGPYNEQFF TGTGCTAGCAGCTTAGGAGGAGGGCCCTACAATGAGCAGTTCTTC
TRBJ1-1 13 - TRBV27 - CASSPGTRTEAFF TGTGCCAGCAGCCCAGGGACAAGGACTGAAGCTTTCTTT
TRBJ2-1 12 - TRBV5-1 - CASRHSYNEQFF TGCGCCAGCAGACACTCCTACAATGAGCAGTTCTTC
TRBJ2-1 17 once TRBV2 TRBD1 CASSETRTGASYNEQFF TGTGCCAGCAGTGAAACTCGGACAGGGGCCTCCTACAATGAGCAGTTCTTC
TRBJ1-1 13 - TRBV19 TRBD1 CASSIGQGGEAFF TGTGCCAGCTCGATCGGACAGGGGGGTGAAGCTTTCTTT
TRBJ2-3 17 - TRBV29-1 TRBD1 CSVLGPETGGATDTQYF TGCAGCGTTTTGGGTCCGGAGACAGGGGGCGCGACAGATACGCAGTATTTT
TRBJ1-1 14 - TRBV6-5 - CASSRNEANTEAFF TGTGCCAGCAGTCGTAACGAAGCCAACACTGAAGCTTTCTTT
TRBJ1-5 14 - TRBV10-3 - CAISGTASNQPQHF TGTGCCATCAGTGGGACAGCTAGCAATCAGCCCCAGCATTTT
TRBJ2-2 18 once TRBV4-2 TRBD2 CASSQPRGSGGDTGELFF TGTGCCAGCAGCCAACCCCGAGGTAGCGGGGGGGACACCGGGGAGCTGTTTTTT